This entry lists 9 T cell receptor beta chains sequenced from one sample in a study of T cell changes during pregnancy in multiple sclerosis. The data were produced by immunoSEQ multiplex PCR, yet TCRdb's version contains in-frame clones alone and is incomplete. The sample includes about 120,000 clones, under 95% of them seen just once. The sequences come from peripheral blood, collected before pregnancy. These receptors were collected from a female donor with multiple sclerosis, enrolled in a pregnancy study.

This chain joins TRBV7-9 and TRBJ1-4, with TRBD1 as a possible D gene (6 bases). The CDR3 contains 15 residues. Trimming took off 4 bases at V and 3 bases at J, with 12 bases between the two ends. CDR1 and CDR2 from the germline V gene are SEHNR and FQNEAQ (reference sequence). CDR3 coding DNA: TGTGCCAGCAGCTCCCTACAGGGCGCTAATGAAAAACTGTTTTTT. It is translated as CASSSLQGANEKLFF.

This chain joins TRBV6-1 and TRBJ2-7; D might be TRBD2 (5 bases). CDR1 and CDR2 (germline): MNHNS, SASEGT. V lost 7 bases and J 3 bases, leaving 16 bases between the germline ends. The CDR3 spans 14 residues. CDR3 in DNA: TGTGCCAGCATAAAAGGCCACGGGAACTACGAGCAGTACTTC. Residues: CASIKGHGNYEQYF.

The CDR3 nucleotides are TGTGCTAGTGGTTTGGCAGAGGCCCGGGAGCTGTTTTTT. It specifies CASGLAEARELFF. The rearrangement links TRBV12-5 to TRBJ2-2; unclear D gene. From germline, CDR1 is LGHNT and CDR2 FRNRAP. V lost 1 base to trimming and J lost 9 bases, with 9 bases between them. CDR3 size: 13 residues.

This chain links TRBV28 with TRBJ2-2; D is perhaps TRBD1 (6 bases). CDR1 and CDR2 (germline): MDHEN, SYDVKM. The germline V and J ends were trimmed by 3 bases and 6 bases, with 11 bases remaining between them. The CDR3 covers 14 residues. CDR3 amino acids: CASSLGHRAGELFF. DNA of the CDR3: TGTGCCAGCAGTTTGGGACATCGAGCCGGGGAGCTGTTTTTT.

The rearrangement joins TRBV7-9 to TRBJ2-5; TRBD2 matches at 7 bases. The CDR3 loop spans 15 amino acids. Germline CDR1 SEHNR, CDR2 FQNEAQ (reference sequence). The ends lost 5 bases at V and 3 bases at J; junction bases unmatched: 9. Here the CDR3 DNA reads TGTGCCAGCAGCCCGGGTCTGGGGGGGGAAGAGACCCAGTACTTC. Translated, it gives CASSPGLGGEETQYF. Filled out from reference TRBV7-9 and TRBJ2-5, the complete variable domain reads DTGVSQNPRHKITKRGQNVTFRCDPISEHNRLYWYRQTLGQGPEFLTYFQNEAQLEKSRLLSDRFSAERPKGSFSTLEIQRTEQGDSAMYLCASSPGLGGEETQYFGPGTRLLVL.

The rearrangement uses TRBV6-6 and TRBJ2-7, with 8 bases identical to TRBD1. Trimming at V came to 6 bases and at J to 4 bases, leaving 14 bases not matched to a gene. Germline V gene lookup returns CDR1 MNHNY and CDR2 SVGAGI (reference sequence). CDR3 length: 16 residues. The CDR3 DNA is TGTGCCAGCAGCCAATACGGAGACAGGGGACGGTACGAGCAGTACTTC. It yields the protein CASSQYGDRGRYEQYF.

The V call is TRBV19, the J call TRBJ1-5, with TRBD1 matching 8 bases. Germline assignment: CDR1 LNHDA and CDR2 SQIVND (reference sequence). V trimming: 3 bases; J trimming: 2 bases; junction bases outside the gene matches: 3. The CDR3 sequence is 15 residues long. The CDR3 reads CASSIPDRGNQPQHF. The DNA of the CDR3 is TGTGCCAGTAGTATCCCGGACAGGGGCAATCAGCCCCAGCATTTT.

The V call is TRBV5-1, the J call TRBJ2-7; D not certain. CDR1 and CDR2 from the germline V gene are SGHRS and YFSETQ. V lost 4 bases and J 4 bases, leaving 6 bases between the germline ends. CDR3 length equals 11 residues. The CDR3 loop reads CASSPKYEQYF. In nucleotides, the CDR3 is TGCGCCAGCAGCCCTAAGTACGAGCAGTACTTC.

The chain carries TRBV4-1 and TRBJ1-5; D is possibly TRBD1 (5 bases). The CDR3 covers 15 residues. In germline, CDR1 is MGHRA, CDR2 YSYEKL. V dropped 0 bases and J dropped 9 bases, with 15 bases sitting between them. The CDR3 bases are TGCGCCAGCAGCCAAGATCGCACACCCGGGGGGCCCCAGCATTTT. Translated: CASSQDRTPGGPQHF.